This TCR beta chain was obtained from a study of T cell repertoires in cytomegalovirus infection. Study-level background: Recently identified HLA-C-restricted CMV epitopes were used, and well-studied HLA-B-restricted CMV epitopes were used as well.

Findings and limits, study-wide: HLA-C-restricted CMV-specific TCR beta clonotypes were dominant in the ex vivo response.

In regard to this clonotype: Its antigen is as yet unknown.

This CDR3 has 12 residues. The V end lost 6 bases, the J end lost 5 bases, and 10 bases lay between the germline ends. Using its own MiXCR run on the reads, TCRdb lists one record per CDR3 protein. The table includes about 480,000 distinct CDR3 sequences, 25% to 35% detected once. Sequenced material: cultured PBMCs, taken from culture after CMV antigen stimulation. This chain connects TRBV12-3 or TRBV12-4 to TRBJ2-5; D could derive from TRBD1 or TRBD2 (6 bases each). This clonotype was sampled from a human donor in good health (CMV status not recorded). Some clones in this sample may be carry-over from other donors' samples. CDR3 DNA: TGTGCCAGCAGGTGGGGGGCCGAGACCCAGTACTTC. Amino acid sequence: CASRWGAETQYF.